This T cell receptor beta chain was captured in a study of response to subunit inactivated influenza vaccine. Findings and caveats of the study: Each seasonal influenza vaccination recruits few new T cells, the authors suggested.

MiXCR was run by TCRdb on the RT-PCR reads, yielding one entry per CDR3 protein. The sample carries around 580,000 distinct CDR3 sequences, about 14% recorded once. This clonotype has just a few counts. Its antigen remains unidentified. This CDR3 contains 15 residues. V was pared by 3 bases and J by 6 bases, with 10 bases of the junction left unmatched. Germline lookup yields CDR1 DFQATT and CDR2 SNEGSKA (reference sequence). The rearrangement joins TRBV20-1 to TRBJ2-3, with 9 bases matching TRBD2. Sequenced material: PBMCs from blood, taken about 13 days after vaccination. This clonotype was sampled from a man aged 45-60 years who received an inactivated influenza vaccine. The CDR3: CSARGLAGVWDTQYF. CDR3 coding DNA: TGCAGTGCTAGGGGTTTAGCGGGAGTTTGGGATACGCAGTATTTT.